The 29 T cell receptor beta chains below were found in one sample sequenced in a study of regulatory dendritic cells for organ transplantation. Their specific antigens are unknown. Profiled with immunoSEQ multiplex PCR; TCRdb holds only in-frame clones, not every one. The table lists 15,000 to 20,000 clones, 70% to 85% of them singletons. Allogeneic regulatory or mature dendritic cells were co-cultured for 5 days with CFSE-labeled sorted T cells at 1:10. The specimen sequenced was memory CD4+ T cells from blood cultured with regulatory dendritic cells. Subset noted: CD45RO+ memory T cells. The receptor set was obtained from a human donor in good health.

The rearrangement links TRBV4-1 to TRBJ2-3; D not certain. V was shortened by 1 base and J by 0 bases, with 11 bases between the two germline ends. Germline CDR1 is MGHRA and CDR2 is YSYEKL. The CDR3 spans 16 residues. DNA for the CDR3: TGCGCCAGCAGCCAAGTAAACCTAGTGAGCACAGATACGCAGTATTTT. It encodes CASSQVNLVSTDTQYF.

This chain links TRBV7-8 with TRBJ2-5; D remains ambiguous. Germline V gene data show CDR1 as SGHVS and CDR2 as FQNEAQ. There are 10 residues in the CDR3. The V gene lost 5 bases and the J gene lost 5 bases, with 3 bases spanning the gap. In DNA form, the CDR3 reads TGTGCCAGCAGCCACGAGACCCAGTACTTC. This sequence encodes CASSHETQYF.

The chain carries TRBV18 and TRBJ2-3; D remains unclear. The CDR3 is 14 residues long. V lost 4 bases to trimming and J lost 0 bases, with 8 bases between them. Germline V gives CDR1 KGHSH, CDR2 LQKENI. CDR3 nucleotide sequence: TGTGCCAGCTCACTCCTGTCTAGCACAGATACGCAGTATTTT. Protein product: CASSLLSSTDTQYF.

The V call is TRBV2, the J call TRBJ1-6, with D unclear. The CDR3 runs to 15 residues. Germline V gene data show CDR1 as SNHLY and CDR2 as FYNNEI. Trimming shortened V by 3 bases and J by 5 bases, and 11 bases separated the two germline ends. CDR3 amino acids: CASSESGADNSPLHF. The CDR3 DNA is TGTGCCAGCAGTGAGTCGGGTGCAGATAATTCACCCCTCCACTTT. The full variable domain, with the rest looked up from reference TRBV2 and TRBJ1-6, is EPEVTQTPSHQVTQMGQEVILRCVPISNHLYFYWYRQILGQKVEFLVSFYNNEISEKSEIFDDQFSVERPDGSNFTLKIRSTKLEDSAMYFCASSESGADNSPLHFGNGTRLTVT.

The V gene is TRBV11-3, the J gene TRBJ1-1; TRBD1 matches 7 bases. The CDR3 length is 15 residues. V dropped 0 bases and J dropped 1; count of bases not matched to a gene: 2. Germline CDR1 SGHNT, CDR2 YENEEA. The CDR3 loop reads CASSLDSGGNTEAFF. Written as DNA, the CDR3 is TGTGCCAGCAGCTTAGATTCAGGGGGGAACACTGAAGCTTTCTTT.

The chain employs TRBV5-1 and TRBJ2-6, with a tentative D call TRBD2 (6 bases). The CDR3 is made up of 15 amino acids. Deletions cut 4 bases from V and 1 base from J, with 9 bases between. CDR1 SGHRS and CDR2 YFSETQ come from the germline V gene. CDR3 DNA sequence: TGCGCCAGCAGCGCGGGACTGTCTGGGGCCAACGTCCTGACTTTC. This gives the protein CASSAGLSGANVLTF.

The chain links TRBV11-2 to TRBJ2-5, with 15 bases lining up with TRBD2. Germline CDR1 SGHAT, CDR2 FQNNGV. Trimming at V came to 5 bases and at J to 3 bases, leaving 10 bases not matched to a gene. The CDR3 loop spans 18 amino acids. The CDR3 nucleotides are TGTGCCAGCAGCCCTTGGACTAGCGGGAGGGCAGAGGAAGAGACCCAGTACTTC. It encodes CASSPWTSGRAEEETQYF.

This clone has a handful of counts. V is TRBV7-2 and J is TRBJ1-3; D unclear. The ends were cut back, 3 bases at V and 7 bases at J, with 7 bases in the middle. The CDR3 totals 12 residues. Germline CDR1 is SGHTA and CDR2 is FQGNSA. The CDR3 protein is CASSFDTNTIYF. The CDR3, as DNA: TGTGCCAGCAGCTTCGATACGAACACCATATATTTT.

J is TRBJ2-1 and V is TRBV19; 9 bases match TRBD1. The length of the CDR3 is 17 residues. V was clipped by 3 bases and J by 4 bases; unmatched bases: 10. CDR1 is LNHDA, CDR2 SQIVND, per germline (reference sequence). In nucleotides, the CDR3 is TGTGCCAGTAGTATTGATGACAGGGGGAGTCTATACAATGAGCAGTTCTTC. Its protein product is CASSIDDRGSLYNEQFF.

The chain combines TRBV30 with TRBJ1-4; 10 bases fit TRBD1. This CDR3 region has 14 residues. Per the germline V gene, CDR1 is GTSNPN and CDR2 is SVGIG (reference sequence). Losses at the gene ends were 0 bases for V and 7 bases for J; bases not matched to a gene: 2. CDR3 bases: TGTGCCTGGAGTGTAGGACAGGGGGGTGAAAAACTGTTTTTT. Translated, it gives CAWSVGQGGEKLFF.

CDR3 DNA sequence: TGTGCCAGCAGGGGGGACAGGGGGCGCGTCGAGCAGTACTTC. This gives the protein CASRGDRGRVEQYF. The chain combines TRBV2 with TRBJ2-7, with 12 nucleotides matching TRBD1. V lost 6 bases and J lost 6; bases outside the gene matches: 6. The CDR3 loop spans 14 amino acids. Germline V lookup: CDR1 SNHLY, CDR2 FYNNEI. The full variable domain, in which reference TRBV2 and TRBJ2-7 provide the parts outside the CDR3, is EPEVTQTPSHQVTQMGQEVILRCVPISNHLYFYWYRQILGQKVEFLVSFYNNEISEKSEIFDDQFSVERPDGSNFTLKIRSTKLEDSAMYFCASRGDRGRVEQYFGPGTRLTVT.

This clone rates as medium-sized. This chain joins TRBV2 and TRBJ1-1, with D maybe TRBD1 (5 bases). This CDR3 region has 15 residues. Per the germline V gene, CDR1 is SNHLY and CDR2 is FYNNEI. Trimming removed 8 bases from V and 1 base from J, with 17 bases in between. CDR3 sequence: CASEPRGAGNTEAFF. CDR3 DNA sequence: TGTGCCAGCGAACCTCGAGGGGCCGGGAACACTGAAGCTTTCTTT.

The genes are TRBV7-2 and TRBJ1-3; the D is unclear. V was trimmed by 3 bases and J by 2 bases, leaving 17 bases between them. The CDR3 covers 17 residues. Germline CDR1 reads SGHTA; CDR2 reads FQGNSA. CDR3 sequence: CASSFAGRPSPGNTIYF. The CDR3 bases are TGTGCCAGCAGCTTTGCGGGCAGGCCATCCCCTGGAAACACCATATATTTT. The entire variable domain, with the rest obtained from reference TRBV7-2 and TRBJ1-3, is as follows: GAGVSQSPSNKVTEKGKDVELRCDPISGHTALYWYRQSLGQGLEFLIYFQGNSAPDKSGLPSDRFSAERTGGSVSTLTIQRTQQEDSAVYLCASSFAGRPSPGNTIYFGEGSWLTVV.

The chain combines TRBV19 with TRBJ1-1, with D perhaps matching TRBD1 (6 bases). V was clipped by 10 bases and J by 1 base, with 13 bases between them. The length of the CDR3 is 13 residues. Germline CDR1 is LNHDA and CDR2 is SQIVND (reference sequence). In DNA, the CDR3 is TGTGCCACTACAGGGTATGGGAACACTGAAGCTTTCTTT. It translates to CATTGYGNTEAFF.

The chain carries TRBV6-5 and TRBJ2-7; D gene uncertain. The CDR3 is 14 amino acids. Between the trimmed V and J ends, which lost 2 bases and 0 bases, there was a span of 8 bases. From germline, CDR1 is MNHEY and CDR2 SVGAGI. The CDR3 is CASSYRRNSYEQYF. The CDR3, as DNA: TGTGCCAGCAGTTACAGAAGAAACTCCTACGAGCAGTACTTC.

The chain carries TRBV6-5 and TRBJ2-7; 10 positions agree with TRBD2. From germline, CDR1 is MNHEY and CDR2 SVGAGI. Trimming at V came to 7 bases and at J to 3 bases, leaving 3 bases not matched to a gene. The CDR3 is 13 residues long. The CDR3 protein is CASMKREGYEQYF. The CDR3 nucleotides are TGTGCCAGCATGAAGCGGGAGGGCTACGAGCAGTACTTC.

The chain links TRBV7-2 to TRBJ1-2, with 7 bases that match TRBD1. The CDR3 has 13 residues. Germline-derived CDR1 and CDR2 are SGHTA and FQGNSA. Losses at the gene ends were 6 bases for V and 5 bases for J; bases not matched to a gene: 6. CDR3: CASSEQGMYGYTF. CDR3 DNA: TGTGCCAGCAGTGAACAGGGGATGTATGGCTACACCTTC.

The V gene is TRBV28, the J gene TRBJ1-5, with D possibly TRBD1 on 5 matching bases. Germline V CDR1 and CDR2: MDHEN, SYDVKM. V was pared by 6 bases and J by 4 bases, with 10 bases between. CDR3 size: 13 residues. The CDR3 sequence: CASRGQGNQPQHF. CDR3 DNA sequence: TGTGCCAGCAGAGGGCAGGGTAATCAGCCCCAGCATTTT.

This chain links TRBV4-3 with TRBJ2-7; 10 bases match TRBD2. The CDR3 loop spans 15 amino acids. Germline V gene data show CDR1 as LGHNA and CDR2 as YSLEER. The junction had 5 bases not matched to a gene; V was cut back by 0 bases and J by 6 bases. CDR3 amino acids: CASSQELLAGVEQYF. The CDR3 DNA sequence: TGCGCCAGCAGCCAAGAGCTCCTAGCGGGGGTCGAGCAGTACTTC.

The J gene is TRBJ2-1, the V gene TRBV6-4; possibly TRBD2 for D (7 bases). CDR3 length: 19 residues. Per germline, CDR1 MRHNA and CDR2 SNTAGT. Deletions cut 0 bases from V and 7 bases from J, with 25 bases between. The chain's CDR3 is CASSDSQRLGGGLSNEQFF. The CDR3 coding sequence is TGTGCCAGCAGTGACTCGCAAAGATTGGGCGGGGGCCTTTCTAATGAGCAGTTCTTC.

CDR3 sequence reads: CASSQPTYEILHDAGGSYGYTF. The CDR3 nucleotides are TGTGCCAGCAGCCAACCCACATACGAAATATTACATGACGCAGGGGGCAGCTATGGCTACACCTTC. This sequence joins TRBV4-2 and TRBJ1-2; 8 bases align to TRBD1. The CDR3 length is 22 residues. J lost 4 bases, V lost 2 bases, and 27 bases had no gene match. Per the germline V gene, CDR1 is LGHNA and CDR2 is YNFKEQ.

The rearrangement uses TRBV9 and TRBJ1-1; D is possibly TRBD1 (5 bases). V shed 3 bases and J shed 11 bases, with 20 bases lying between them. CDR3 length: 14 residues. Looked up from germline, CDR1 is SGDLS and CDR2 is YYNGEE. The CDR3 is CASSATHQGATAFF. CDR3 sequence (DNA): TGTGCCAGCAGCGCGACTCACCAGGGCGCGACGGCTTTCTTT.

V gene TRBV28 combines with J gene TRBJ2-7; weak D call: TRBD1 (6 bases). The germline CDR1 and CDR2 sequences are MDHEN and SYDVKM. The CDR3 extends over 14 amino acids. V dropped 10 bases and J dropped 0 bases, with 16 bases sitting between them. The CDR3 sequence is CATRVGHSSYEQYF. Here the CDR3 DNA reads TGTGCCACTAGGGTGGGACATAGCTCCTACGAGCAGTACTTC.

The chain joins TRBV15 to TRBJ1-1, with 9 bases fitting TRBD1. The germline CDR1 and CDR2 sequences are LNHNV and YYDKDF (reference sequence). Trimming removed 3 bases from V and 6 bases from J; junction bases left unmatched: 5. This CDR3 comprises 14 residues. The CDR3 DNA follows: TGTGCCACCAGCAGCGGGACAGGGATCGCTGAAGCTTTCTTT. Translated, it gives CATSSGTGIAEAFF.

CDR3: CASTLRPSDPNQPQHF. CDR3 bases: TGTGCCAGCACCCTACGACCCTCAGACCCCAATCAGCCCCAGCATTTT. The gene calls are TRBV9 and TRBJ1-5; D not resolved. Looked up from germline, CDR1 is SGDLS and CDR2 is YYNGEE. This CDR3 has 16 amino acids. Trimming removed 6 bases from V and 3 bases from J, with 19 bases in between.

This clone was detected a few times. V and J are TRBV7-2 and TRBJ2-7; D is uncertain. V was trimmed by 5 bases and J by 4 bases, leaving 27 bases between them. Germline V gene data show CDR1 as SGHTA and CDR2 as FQGNSA. The CDR3 is 18 amino acids. CDR3 loop: CASSPAPSGRTTPYEQYF. The CDR3 DNA sequence: TGTGCCAGCAGCCCCGCCCCGTCTGGACGCACCACGCCGTACGAGCAGTACTTC.

CDR3 sequence: CSAMVRSYNEQFF. In nucleotides, the CDR3 is TGCAGCGCCATGGTACGCTCCTACAATGAGCAGTTCTTC. This chain uses TRBV29-1 with TRBJ2-1, with D unclear. Germline loops: CDR1 SQVTM, CDR2 ANQGSEA. The CDR3 covers 13 residues. V was pared by 7 bases and J by 0 bases, with 10 bases between.

Only a few counts were recorded for this clone. The chain employs TRBV2 and TRBJ1-5, with no clear D. This CDR3 contains 15 residues. Per the germline V gene, CDR1 is SNHLY and CDR2 is FYNNEI. Trimming shortened V by 3 bases and J by 4 bases, and 13 bases separated the two germline ends. The CDR3 bases are TGTGCCAGCAGTGACGAAATAAGCTTTAATCAGCCCCAGCATTTT. This translates into CASSDEISFNQPQHF. The full variable domain, completed using reference TRBV2 and TRBJ1-5, is EPEVTQTPSHQVTQMGQEVILRCVPISNHLYFYWYRQILGQKVEFLVSFYNNEISEKSEIFDDQFSVERPDGSNFTLKIRSTKLEDSAMYFCASSDEISFNQPQHFGDGTRLSIL.

This clone was recorded only once. The V call is TRBV29-1, the J call TRBJ1-2, with 7 bases matching TRBD1. The length of the CDR3 is 12 residues. Trimming at V came to 6 bases and at J to 2 bases, leaving 3 bases not matched to a gene. Germline CDR1 reads SQVTM; CDR2 reads ANQGSEA. CDR3 DNA sequence: TGCAGCGTGGGACAGCGCAACTATGGCTACACCTTC. Translation gives CSVGQRNYGYTF.